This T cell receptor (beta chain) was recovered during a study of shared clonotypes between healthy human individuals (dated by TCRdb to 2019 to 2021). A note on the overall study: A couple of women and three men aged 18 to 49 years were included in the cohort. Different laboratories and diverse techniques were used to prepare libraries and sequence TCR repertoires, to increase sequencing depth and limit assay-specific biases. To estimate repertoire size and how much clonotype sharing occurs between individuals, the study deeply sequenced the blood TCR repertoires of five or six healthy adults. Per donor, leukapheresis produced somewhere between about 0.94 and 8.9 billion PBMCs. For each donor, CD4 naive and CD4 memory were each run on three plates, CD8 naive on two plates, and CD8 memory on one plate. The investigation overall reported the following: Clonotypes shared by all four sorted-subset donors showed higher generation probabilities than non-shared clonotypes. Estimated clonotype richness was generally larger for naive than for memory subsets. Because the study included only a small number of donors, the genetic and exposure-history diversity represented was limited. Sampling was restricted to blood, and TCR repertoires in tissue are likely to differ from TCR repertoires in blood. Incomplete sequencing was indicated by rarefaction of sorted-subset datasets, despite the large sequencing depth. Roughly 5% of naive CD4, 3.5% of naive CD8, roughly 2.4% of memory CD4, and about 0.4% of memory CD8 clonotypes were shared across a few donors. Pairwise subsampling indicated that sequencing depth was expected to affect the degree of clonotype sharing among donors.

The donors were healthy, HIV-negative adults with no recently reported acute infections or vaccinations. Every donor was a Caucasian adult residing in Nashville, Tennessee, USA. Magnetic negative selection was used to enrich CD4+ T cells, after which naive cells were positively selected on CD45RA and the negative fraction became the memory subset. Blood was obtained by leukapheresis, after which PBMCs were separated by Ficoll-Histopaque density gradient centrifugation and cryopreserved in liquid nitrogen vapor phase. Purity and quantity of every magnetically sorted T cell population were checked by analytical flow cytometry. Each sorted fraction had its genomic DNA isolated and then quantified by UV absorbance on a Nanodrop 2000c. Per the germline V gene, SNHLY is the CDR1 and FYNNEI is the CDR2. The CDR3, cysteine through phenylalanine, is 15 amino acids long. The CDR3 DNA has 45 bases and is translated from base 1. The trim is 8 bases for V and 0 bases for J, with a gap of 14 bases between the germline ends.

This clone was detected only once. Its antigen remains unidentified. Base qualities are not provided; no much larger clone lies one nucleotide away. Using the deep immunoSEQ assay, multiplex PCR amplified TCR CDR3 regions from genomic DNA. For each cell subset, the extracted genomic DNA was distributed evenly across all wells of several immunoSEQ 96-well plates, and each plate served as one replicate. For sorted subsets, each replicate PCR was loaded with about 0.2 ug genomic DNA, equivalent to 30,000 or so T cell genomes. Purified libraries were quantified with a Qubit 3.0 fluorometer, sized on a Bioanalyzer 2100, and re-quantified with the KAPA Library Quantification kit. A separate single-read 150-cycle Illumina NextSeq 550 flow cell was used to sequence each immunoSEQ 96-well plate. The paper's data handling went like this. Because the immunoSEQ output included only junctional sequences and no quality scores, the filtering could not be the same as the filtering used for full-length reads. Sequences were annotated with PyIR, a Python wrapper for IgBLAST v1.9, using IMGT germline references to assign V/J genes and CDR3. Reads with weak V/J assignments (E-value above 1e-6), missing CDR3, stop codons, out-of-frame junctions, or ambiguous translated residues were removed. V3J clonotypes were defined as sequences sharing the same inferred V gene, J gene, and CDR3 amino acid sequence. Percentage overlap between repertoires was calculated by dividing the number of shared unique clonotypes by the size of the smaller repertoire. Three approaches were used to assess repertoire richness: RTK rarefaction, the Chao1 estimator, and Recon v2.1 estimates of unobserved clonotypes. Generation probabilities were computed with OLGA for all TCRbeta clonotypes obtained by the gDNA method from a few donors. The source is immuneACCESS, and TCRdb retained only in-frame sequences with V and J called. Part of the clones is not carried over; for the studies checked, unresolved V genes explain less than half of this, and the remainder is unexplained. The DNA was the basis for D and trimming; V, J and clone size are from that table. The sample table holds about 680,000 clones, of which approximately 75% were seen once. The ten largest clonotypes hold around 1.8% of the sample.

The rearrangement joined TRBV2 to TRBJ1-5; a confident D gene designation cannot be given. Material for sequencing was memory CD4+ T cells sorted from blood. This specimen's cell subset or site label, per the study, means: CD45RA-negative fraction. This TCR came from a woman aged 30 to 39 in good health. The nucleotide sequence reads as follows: TGTGCCAGCTCTCCAGAACGGTATAGCAATCAGCCCCAGCATTTT. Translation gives CASSPERYSNQPQHF. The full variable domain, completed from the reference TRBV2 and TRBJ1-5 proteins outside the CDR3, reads EPEVTQTPSHQVTQMGQEVILRCVPISNHLYFYWYRQILGQKVEFLVSFYNNEISEKSEIFDDQFSVERPDGSNFTLKIRSTKLEDSAMYFCASSPERYSNQPQHFGDGTRLSIL.